What follows are 29 T cell receptor beta chains derived from one specimen sequenced in a study of CD8 T cells in Susac syndrome. When the RNA was reverse transcribed, random hexamers were used with an input of about 0.5 to 1 ug. A single record per CDR3 protein comes from TCRdb applying MiXCR to the immunoSEQ multiplex PCR reads. The sample lists 150,000 to 200,000 distinct CDR3 sequences, over 75% occurring once. The sample consisted of CD4+ T cells from PBMCs. The receptors derive from a human donor with Susac syndrome.

The genes are TRBV30 and TRBJ2-7, with TRBD2 identical over 12 bases. V shed 0 bases, J shed 9 bases, and the junction held 12 bases outside the gene matches. The CDR3 contains 16 residues. Germline values: CDR1 GTSNPN, CDR2 SVGIG (reference sequence). CDR3 protein: CAWSVRGTSGLLGQYF. In nucleotides, the CDR3 is TGTGCCTGGAGTGTACGAGGGACTAGCGGGCTGTTGGGGCAGTACTTC.

The rearrangement uses TRBV12-3 or TRBV12-4 and TRBJ1-3; D may be TRBD1 (5 bases). The CDR3 contains 15 residues. Trimming removed 5 bases at V and 0 bases at J, with 11 bases between. The CDR3 DNA sequence: TGTGCCAGCAGTGCTCCAGGGACCTCTGGAAACACCATATATTTT. Amino acid sequence: CASSAPGTSGNTIYF.

V usage is TRBV2 and J usage is TRBJ2-5; a possible D gene is TRBD2 (6 bases). Trimming took off 6 bases at V and 7 bases at J, with 27 bases between the two ends. This CDR3 is built from 17 residues. CDR1 is SNHLY, CDR2 FYNNEI, per germline. CDR3 in amino acids: CASSALGGRKLYATQYF. The CDR3 DNA reads TGTGCCAGCAGCGCCCTCGGGGGTAGGAAACTATACGCGACCCAGTACTTC.

The genes are TRBV19 and TRBJ2-1; the match to TRBD1 covers 8 bases. The length of the CDR3 is 16 residues. Germline CDR1 and CDR2: LNHDA and SQIVND (reference sequence). Trimming took 1 base from V and 5 from J; bases not matched to a gene: 7. The CDR3 is CASSIGTGTGNNEQFF. The CDR3 bases are TGTGCCAGTAGTATAGGGACCGGGACAGGCAACAATGAGCAGTTCTTC. The entire variable domain, with the rest obtained from reference TRBV19 and TRBJ2-1, is as follows: DGGITQSPKYLFRKEGQNVTLSCEQNLNHDAMYWYRQDPGQGLRLIYYSQIVNDFQKGDIAEGYSVSREKKESFPLTVTSAQKNPTAFYLCASSIGTGTGNNEQFFGPGTRLTVL.

The chain links TRBV4-1 to TRBJ2-2; D uncertain. Per the germline V gene, CDR1 is MGHRA and CDR2 is YSYEKL. The CDR3 has 16 residues. The V gene lost 1 base and the J gene lost 2 bases, with 11 bases spanning the gap. In DNA, the CDR3 is TGCGCCAGCAGCCAAGTCCGCCCCCGAAACACCGGGGAGCTGTTTTTT. It codes for CASSQVRPRNTGELFF.

V usage is TRBV4-1 and J usage is TRBJ1-1; D is ambiguous. Trimming cost V 2 bases and J 1 base, with 8 bases left between them. The V gene's germline CDR1 is MGHRA and CDR2 YSYEKL. CDR3 length: 14 amino acids. The CDR3 is CASSQSWGNTEAFF. In DNA form, the CDR3 reads TGCGCCAGCAGCCAATCTTGGGGGAACACTGAAGCTTTCTTT.

This clonotype occurred once. The chain joins TRBV12-3 or TRBV12-4 to TRBJ2-5; D tentatively fits TRBD1 or TRBD2 (5 bases each). This CDR3 comprises 13 residues. V was trimmed by 5 bases and J by 4 bases, leaving 11 bases between them. CDR3 bases: TGTGCCAGCAGTGGGACGGGTCCAGAGACCCAGTACTTC. Protein product: CASSGTGPETQYF.

The chain couples TRBV27 to TRBJ2-7; 9 bases fit TRBD1. The CDR3 contains 15 residues. V was pared by 4 bases and J by 2 bases, with 6 bases of the junction left unmatched. CDR1 and CDR2 (germline): MNHEY, SMNVEV (reference sequence). The CDR3 spells CASSSVGQGTYEQYF. The CDR3 DNA follows: TGTGCCAGCAGTTCCGTGGGACAGGGAACCTACGAGCAGTACTTC.

V gene TRBV6-5 combines with J gene TRBJ1-5, with unresolved D. The CDR3 is 14 amino acids. V was trimmed by 4 bases and J by 6 bases, leaving 13 bases between them. Germline CDR1 is MNHEY and CDR2 is SVGAGI. The CDR3 region is CASSLREMSQPQHF. CDR3 DNA: TGTGCCAGCAGTTTGAGGGAAATGTCTCAGCCCCAGCATTTT.

The chain carries TRBV2 and TRBJ2-2, with D possibly being TRBD1 or TRBD2 (5 bases each). The germline V and J ends were trimmed by 7 bases and 5 bases, with 11 bases remaining between them. Germline CDR1 reads SNHLY; CDR2 reads FYNNEI. The CDR3 consists of 13 residues. The CDR3 coding sequence is TGTGCCAGCACCAAGGGGACGACCGGGGAGCTGTTTTTT. This translates into CASTKGTTGELFF.

The genes are TRBV20-1 and TRBJ1-2; no clear D gene. Germline lookup yields CDR1 DFQATT and CDR2 SNEGSKA (reference sequence). The CDR3 is made up of 11 amino acids. The V and J ends lost 6 bases and 6 bases respectively, with 11 bases between them. CDR3 nucleotides: TGCAGTGCCCCCGGACTGGATGGCTACACCTTC. Translated: CSAPGLDGYTF.

The V and J genes are TRBV9 and TRBJ1-1; 7 bases are shared with TRBD1. V gave up 2 bases and J gave up 1 base; unmatched junction bases: 2. Germline loops: CDR1 SGDLS, CDR2 YYNGEE. This CDR3 is built from 14 residues. The CDR3 is CASSVTGTNTEAFF. DNA for the CDR3: TGTGCCAGCAGCGTGACAGGGACGAACACTGAAGCTTTCTTT.

This chain connects TRBV6-1 to TRBJ1-5; 7 bases are shared with TRBD1. The CDR3 has 14 residues. The germline V gene encodes CDR1 MNHNS and CDR2 SASEGT. V was pared by 6 bases and J by 2 bases, with 4 bases of the junction left unmatched. CDR3 DNA: TGTGCCAGCAGCCACGGACAGGGCAATCAGCCCCAGCATTTT. It encodes CASSHGQGNQPQHF.

This chain uses TRBV6-2 or TRBV6-3 with TRBJ2-3; 9 nucleotides match TRBD2. The CDR3 is made up of 20 amino acids. The junction had 15 bases not matched to a gene; V was cut back by 2 bases and J by 0 bases. CDR1 and CDR2 from the germline V gene are MNHEY and SVGEGT. DNA for the CDR3: TGTGCCAGCAGTTACCCAATTGGTAGCGGGAGCCATACTAGCACAGATACGCAGTATTTT. Translation gives CASSYPIGSGSHTSTDTQYF.

The V gene is TRBV18, the J gene TRBJ1-3; D perhaps matches TRBD1 (6 bases). Germline CDR1 is KGHSH and CDR2 is LQKENI. The CDR3 runs to 13 residues. The V and J ends lost 3 bases and 6 bases respectively, with 9 bases between them. The CDR3 loop is CASSPGGENTIYF. DNA of the CDR3: TGTGCCAGCTCACCGGGGGGCGAAAACACCATATATTTT.

J is TRBJ2-1 and V is TRBV20-1; D tentatively reads TRBD1 or TRBD2 (5 bases each). The germline gives CDR1 DFQATT, CDR2 SNEGSKA (reference sequence). Trimming stripped 5 bases from V and 8 bases from J, with 25 bases between. CDR3 size: 16 residues. CDR3 sequence reads: CSAGALATLSLDEQFF. In nucleotides, the CDR3 is TGCAGTGCTGGGGCATTAGCGACTCTCTCCCTCGATGAGCAGTTCTTC.

Only one count was recorded for this clonotype. This sequence joins TRBV12-3 or TRBV12-4 and TRBJ1-1, with D tentatively TRBD1 (5 bases). The CDR3 runs 14 residues. V lost 5 bases to trimming and J lost 1 base, with 11 bases between them. The CDR3 DNA follows: TGTGCCAGCAGTGCCAGGGTCCCGAACACTGAAGCTTTCTTT. It codes for CASSARVPNTEAFF.

The V and J genes are TRBV4-1 and TRBJ2-3; no clear D. The V end lost 4 bases, the J end lost 3 bases, and 17 bases lay between the germline ends. The CDR3 consists of 16 residues. CDR1 is MGHRA and CDR2 is YSYEKL in the germline V gene. Written as DNA, the CDR3 is TGCGCCAGCAGCCCAGCCCGTGCGGCCGGGACAGATACGCAGTATTTT. Amino acids: CASSPARAAGTDTQYF.

This chain joins TRBV12-3 or TRBV12-4 and TRBJ1-6; D gene ambiguous. The CDR3 is 14 residues long. V lost 3 bases to trimming and J lost 10 bases, with 13 bases between them. In DNA, the CDR3 is TGTGCCAGCAGTTTGGGGTCCGAGGGCTCACCCCTCCACTTT. It specifies CASSLGSEGSPLHF.

The rearrangement links TRBV12-3 or TRBV12-4 to TRBJ2-4; 10 positions agree with TRBD2. V lost 7 bases and J lost 7; bases outside the gene matches: 7. The CDR3 has 14 residues. CDR3 residues: CASNAAGGPNIQYF. DNA of the CDR3: TGTGCCAGCAATGCAGCGGGGGGGCCCAACATTCAGTACTTC.

The chain combines TRBV6-1 with TRBJ1-2, with D perhaps TRBD1 (6 bases). The CDR3 runs to 18 residues. Between the trimmed V and J ends, which lost 6 bases and 4 bases, there was a span of 27 bases. Per the germline V gene, CDR1 is MNHNS and CDR2 is SASEGT. For the CDR3, the DNA is TGTGCCAGCAGGCATACCCCCCATCCCGGGACAAACCTCTATGGCTACACCTTC. This sequence encodes CASRHTPHPGTNLYGYTF.

The genes are TRBV7-9 and TRBJ2-1; 7 bases agree with TRBD1. The V gene's germline CDR1 is SEHNR and CDR2 FQNEAQ (reference sequence). J was trimmed by 4 bases and V by 1 base; bases with no gene match: 4. The CDR3 consists of 15 residues. CDR3 in amino acids: CASSLEGAVYNEQFF. CDR3 coding DNA: TGTGCCAGCAGCTTAGAGGGGGCGGTATACAATGAGCAGTTCTTC.

The J gene is TRBJ2-5, the V gene TRBV25-1, with D possibly called TRBD1 or TRBD2 (7 bases each). Germline V lookup: CDR1 MGHDK, CDR2 SYGVNS. This CDR3 has 19 amino acids. V lost 8 bases and J 14 bases, leaving 42 bases between the germline ends. CDR3 loop: CASPRREGAVNGAGGASYF. DNA for the CDR3: TGTGCCAGCCCCCGGAGGGAGGGGGCGGTTAACGGGGCCGGAGGGGCGTCCTACTTC.

V usage is TRBV5-1 and J usage is TRBJ2-1, with 7 bases identical to TRBD2. The J segment lost 9 bases and the V segment lost 4 bases, leaving 10 bases of the junction unmatched. Germline CDR1 reads SGHRS; CDR2 reads YFSETQ. CDR3 length: 14 residues. In DNA, the CDR3 is TGCGCCAGCAGCGGCGACGGACTAGGGGCTGAGCAGTTCTTC. Its translation is CASSGDGLGAEQFF.

The chain recombines TRBV20-1 with TRBJ2-3; D perhaps matches TRBD1 (5 bases). The germline gives CDR1 DFQATT, CDR2 SNEGSKA (reference sequence). V lost 3 bases to trimming and J lost 0 bases, with 10 bases between them. The CDR3 is 14 amino acids. CDR3 nucleotide sequence: TGCAGTGCTAGGGCGACAGCGAGCACAGATACGCAGTATTTT. Amino acid sequence: CSARATASTDTQYF.

This chain uses TRBV5-4 with TRBJ2-1; the match to TRBD2 covers 10 bases. CDR3 length equals 15 residues. Germline values: CDR1 SGHNT, CDR2 YYREEE (reference sequence). Trimming cost V 3 bases and J 4 bases; bases outside gene matches: 4. CDR3 nucleotide sequence: TGTGCCAGCAGCTATAGCGGGAGGAAGTACAATGAGCAGTTCTTC. This sequence encodes CASSYSGRKYNEQFF.

The J gene is TRBJ2-7, the V gene TRBV20-1; tentatively, D is TRBD1 (5 bases). Germline V gives CDR1 DFQATT, CDR2 SNEGSKA (reference sequence). Trimming removed 6 bases at V and 4 bases at J, with 13 bases between. This CDR3 contains 12 residues. CDR3 loop: CSARELGYEQYF. The DNA for the CDR3 is TGCAGTGCCAGGGAACTTGGGTACGAGCAGTACTTC.

The chain couples TRBV6-1 to TRBJ2-4, with D possibly being TRBD2 (5 bases). Trimming took off 10 bases at V and 1 base at J, with 14 bases between the two ends. CDR3 length equals 14 residues. Germline V lookup: CDR1 MNHNS, CDR2 SASEGT. Here the CDR3 reads CATTNWEAKNIQYF. The CDR3 DNA reads as TGTGCCACTACCAACTGGGAGGCCAAAAACATTCAGTACTTC.

This chain uses TRBV29-1 with TRBJ2-5; 7 bases are shared with TRBD1. This CDR3 spans 14 amino acids. Germline V gives CDR1 SQVTM, CDR2 ANQGSEA. Trimming removed 1 base from V and 1 base from J; junction bases left unmatched: 3. The CDR3 DNA sequence: TGCAGCGTTGAAGCCGGGACAGCCCAAGAGACCCAGTACTTC. Translating gives CSVEAGTAQETQYF.